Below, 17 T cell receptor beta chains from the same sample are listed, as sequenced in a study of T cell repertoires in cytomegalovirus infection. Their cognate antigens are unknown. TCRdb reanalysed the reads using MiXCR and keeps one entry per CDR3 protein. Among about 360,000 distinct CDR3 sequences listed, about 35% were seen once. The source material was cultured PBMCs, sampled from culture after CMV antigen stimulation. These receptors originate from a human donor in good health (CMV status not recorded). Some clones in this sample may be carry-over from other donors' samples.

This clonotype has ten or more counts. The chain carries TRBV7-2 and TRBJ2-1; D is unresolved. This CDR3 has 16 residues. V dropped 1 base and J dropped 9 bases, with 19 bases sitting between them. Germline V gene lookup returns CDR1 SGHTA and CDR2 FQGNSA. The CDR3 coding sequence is TGTGCCAGCAGCTTAGTGGGTGGCGACCGGATTGGTGAGCAGTTCTTC. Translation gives CASSLVGGDRIGEQFF.

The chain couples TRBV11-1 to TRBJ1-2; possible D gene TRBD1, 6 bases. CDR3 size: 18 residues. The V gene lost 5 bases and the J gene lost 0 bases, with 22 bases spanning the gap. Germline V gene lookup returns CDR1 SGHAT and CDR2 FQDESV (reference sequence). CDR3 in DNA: TGTGCCAGCAGCGCGTTCGACAGGTTTAGGCCACCTAACTATGGCTACACCTTC. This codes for CASSAFDRFRPPNYGYTF.

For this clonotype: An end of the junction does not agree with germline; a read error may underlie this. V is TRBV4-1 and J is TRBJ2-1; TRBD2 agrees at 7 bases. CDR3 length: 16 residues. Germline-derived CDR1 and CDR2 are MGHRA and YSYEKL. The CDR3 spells CASSQDGTGGRDEQFF. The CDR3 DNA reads TGTGCCAGCAGCCAAGATGGCACGGGAGGCCGGGATGAGCAGTTCTTC.

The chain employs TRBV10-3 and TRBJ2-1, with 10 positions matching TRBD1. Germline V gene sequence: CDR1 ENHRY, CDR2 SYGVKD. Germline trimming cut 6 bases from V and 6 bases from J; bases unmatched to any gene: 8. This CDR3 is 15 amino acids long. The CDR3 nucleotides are TGTGCCATCAGGACCGACAGGGGGCGCTTCAATGAGCAGTTCTTC. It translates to CAIRTDRGRFNEQFF.

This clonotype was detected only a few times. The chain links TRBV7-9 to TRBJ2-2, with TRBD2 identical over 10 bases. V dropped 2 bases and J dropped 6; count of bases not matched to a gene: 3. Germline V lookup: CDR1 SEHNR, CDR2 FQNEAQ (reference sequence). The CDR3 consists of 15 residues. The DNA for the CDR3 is TGTGCCAGCAGCTTACAGCGGGAGGGCCCCGGGGAGCTGTTTTTT. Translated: CASSLQREGPGELFF.

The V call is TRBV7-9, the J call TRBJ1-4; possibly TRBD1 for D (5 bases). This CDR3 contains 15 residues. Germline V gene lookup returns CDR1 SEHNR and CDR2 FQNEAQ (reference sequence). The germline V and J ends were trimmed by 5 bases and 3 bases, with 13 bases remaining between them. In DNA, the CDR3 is TGTGCCAGCAGCCTACCAGGGATGGCTAATGAAAAACTGTTTTTT. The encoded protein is CASSLPGMANEKLFF.

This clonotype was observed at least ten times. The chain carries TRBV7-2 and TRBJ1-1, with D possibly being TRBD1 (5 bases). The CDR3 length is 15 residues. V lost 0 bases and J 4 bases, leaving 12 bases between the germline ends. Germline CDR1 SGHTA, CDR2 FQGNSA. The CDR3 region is CASSLAFWGFTEAFF. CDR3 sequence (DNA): TGTGCCAGCAGCTTAGCATTTTGGGGGTTCACTGAAGCTTTCTTT.

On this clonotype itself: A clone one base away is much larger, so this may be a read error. This CDR3 is CASSPGDIDTQYF. In DNA form, the CDR3 reads TGTGCCAGCAGCCCAGGGGACATAGATACGCAGTATTTT. The J gene is TRBJ2-3, the V gene TRBV7-9, with a possible D match to TRBD1 (6 bases). CDR1 and CDR2 from the germline V gene are SEHNR and FQNEAQ (reference sequence). The CDR3 has 13 residues. The V gene lost 5 bases and the J gene lost 5 bases, with 11 bases spanning the gap.

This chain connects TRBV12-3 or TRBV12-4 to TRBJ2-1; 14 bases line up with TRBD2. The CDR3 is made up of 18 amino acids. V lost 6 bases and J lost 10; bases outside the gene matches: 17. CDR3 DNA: TGTGCCAGCAGCCACTTTTACCGGACTAGCGGGAGGTTCCGAGAGCAGTTCTTC. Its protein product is CASSHFYRTSGRFREQFF.

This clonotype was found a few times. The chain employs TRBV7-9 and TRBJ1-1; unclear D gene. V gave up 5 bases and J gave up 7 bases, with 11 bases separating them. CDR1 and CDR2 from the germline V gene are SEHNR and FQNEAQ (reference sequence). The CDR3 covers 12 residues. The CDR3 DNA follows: TGTGCCAGCAGCCCGTTTTCGGGTGAAGCTTTCTTT. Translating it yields CASSPFSGEAFF.

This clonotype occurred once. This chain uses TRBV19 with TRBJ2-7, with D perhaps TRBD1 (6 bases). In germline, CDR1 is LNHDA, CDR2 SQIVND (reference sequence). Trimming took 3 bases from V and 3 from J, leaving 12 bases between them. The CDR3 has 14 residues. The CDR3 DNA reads TGTGCCAGTAGTATTGCGACAGGAGGCTACGAGCAGTACTTC. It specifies CASSIATGGYEQYF.

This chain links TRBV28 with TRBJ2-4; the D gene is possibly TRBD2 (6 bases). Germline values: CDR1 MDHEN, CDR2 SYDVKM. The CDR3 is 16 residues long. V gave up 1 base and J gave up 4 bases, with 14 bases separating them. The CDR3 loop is CASSLLGGEAKNIQYF. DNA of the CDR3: TGTGCCAGCAGTTTATTGGGGGGAGAGGCAAAAAACATTCAGTACTTC.

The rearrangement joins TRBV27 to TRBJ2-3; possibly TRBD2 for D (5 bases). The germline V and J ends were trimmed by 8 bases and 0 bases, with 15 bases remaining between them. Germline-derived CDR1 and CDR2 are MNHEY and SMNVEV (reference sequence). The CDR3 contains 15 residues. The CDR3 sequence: CASGFWRASTDTQYF. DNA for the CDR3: TGTGCCAGCGGGTTTTGGCGGGCCAGCACAGATACGCAGTATTTT.

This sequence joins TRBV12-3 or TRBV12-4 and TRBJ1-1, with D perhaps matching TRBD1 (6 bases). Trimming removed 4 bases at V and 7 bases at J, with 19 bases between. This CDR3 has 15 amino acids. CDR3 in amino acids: CASSSFRPGEIEAFF. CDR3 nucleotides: TGTGCCAGCAGTTCCTTTCGGCCAGGGGAAATTGAAGCTTTCTTT.

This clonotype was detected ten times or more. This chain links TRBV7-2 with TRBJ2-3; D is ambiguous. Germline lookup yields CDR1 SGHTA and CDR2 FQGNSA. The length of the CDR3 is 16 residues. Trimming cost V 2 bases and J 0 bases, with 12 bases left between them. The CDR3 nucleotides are TGTGCCAGCAGCTTAAGAAGGCAAACTAGCACAGATACGCAGTATTTT. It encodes CASSLRRQTSTDTQYF. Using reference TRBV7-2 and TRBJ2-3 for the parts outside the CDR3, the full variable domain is GAGVSQSPSNKVTEKGKDVELRCDPISGHTALYWYRQSLGQGLEFLIYFQGNSAPDKSGLPSDRFSAERTGGSVSTLTIQRTQQEDSAVYLCASSLRRQTSTDTQYFGPGTRLTVL.

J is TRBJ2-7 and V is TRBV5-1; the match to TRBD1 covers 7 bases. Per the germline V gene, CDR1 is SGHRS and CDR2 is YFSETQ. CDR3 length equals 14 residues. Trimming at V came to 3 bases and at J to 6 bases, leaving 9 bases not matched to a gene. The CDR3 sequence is CASSSQGRQGEQYF. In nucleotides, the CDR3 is TGCGCCAGCAGCTCACAGGGGCGTCAGGGCGAGCAGTACTTC.

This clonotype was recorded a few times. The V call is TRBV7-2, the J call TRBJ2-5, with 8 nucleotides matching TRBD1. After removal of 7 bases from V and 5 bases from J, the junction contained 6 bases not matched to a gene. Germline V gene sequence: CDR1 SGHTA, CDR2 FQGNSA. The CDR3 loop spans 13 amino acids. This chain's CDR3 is CASTTQGAETQYF. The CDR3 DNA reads TGTGCCAGCACGACGCAGGGGGCGGAGACCCAGTACTTC.